The rows below give T cell receptor beta chains drawn from one sample of a study of glioma-infiltrating T cells after dendritic cell vaccination. Generated by immunoSEQ multiplex PCR, the TCRdb table keeps only in-frame clones and is missing some. The sample has about 92,000 clones; 80% to 90% are singletons. The sample in question was blood, obtained before dendritic cell vaccination. These TCRs come from a human donor with glioblastoma. Each CDR3 is given with its conserved first and last residue. A D gene is named only where the DNA matches it firmly. Where a row states a size, it is once, few, many or the class of an expanded clone; other rows omit it.

D gene | J gene | V gene | clone size | CDR3 DNA | CDR3 protein
NA | TRBJ2-3 | TRBV7-3 | NA | TGTGCCAGCAGCTTCGACTCGGGCACAGATACGCAGTATTTT | CASSFDSGTDTQYF
TRBD1 | TRBJ1-2 | TRBV15 | NA | TGTGCCACCAGCAGAGATGAGGACAGGGTCGTATACTATGGCTACACCTTC | CATSRDEDRVVYYGYTF
NA | TRBJ2-7 | TRBV27 | NA | TGTGCCAGCAGTTCCCCCCCAGGGAGGCTACCCTACGAGCAGTACTTC | CASSSPPGRLPYEQYF
TRBD2 | TRBJ2-7 | TRBV6-5 | NA | TGTGCCAGCAGCCGCGGGACTAGCGGGGCCCACGAGCAGTACTTC | CASSRGTSGAHEQYF
NA | TRBJ1-3 | TRBV7-2 | NA | TGTGCCAGCAGCTCCCCTAGGAGATCGGAAAACACCATATATTTT | CASSSPRRSENTIYF
TRBD2 | TRBJ2-2 | TRBV5-1 | NA | TGCGCCAGCACTCAACCCGGGACTAAAGGCGGGGAGCTGTTTTTT | CASTQPGTKGGELFF
TRBD2 | TRBJ2-1 | TRBV19 | NA | TGTGCCAGTAGCAACAGGGGACTAGCGGGCTTCTACAATGAGCAGTTCTTC | CASSNRGLAGFYNEQFF
TRBD2 | TRBJ2-7 | TRBV5-5 | NA | TGTGCCAGCAGCTTGGCAGCGGGAGGGTTGACTTCGCTCGAGCAGTACTTC | CASSLAAGGLTSLEQYF
TRBD1 | TRBJ2-5 | TRBV2 | NA | TGTGCCAGCAGCCAGGACAGGGGCCATGAGACCCAGTACTTC | CASSQDRGHETQYF
TRBD1 | TRBJ1-1 | TRBV28 | NA | TGTGCCAGCAGTCTAAACAGGGGAATGAACACTGAAGCTTTCTTT | CASSLNRGMNTEAFF
TRBD1 | TRBJ1-1 | TRBV5-5 | NA | TGTGCCAGCAGCGACTACCGGGACAGCAACACTGAAGCTTTCTTT | CASSDYRDSNTEAFF
TRBD2 | TRBJ2-7 | TRBV5-1 | NA | TGCGCCAGCAGCCTAGTCCCAAAGCGGGAGGACTGGAACGAGCAGTACTTC | CASSLVPKREDWNEQYF
NA | TRBJ2-5 | TRBV7-2 | NA | TGTACCAGCAGTCCCACACGGGAACTAGAAGAGACCCAGTACTTC | CTSSPTRELEETQYF
TRBD1 | TRBJ1-6 | TRBV9 | NA | TGTGCCAGCAGCGTAGACACAGGGGGCCTGGGCTCCTATAATTCACCCCTCCACTTT | CASSVDTGGLGSYNSPLHF
NA | TRBJ2-6 | TRBV7-2 | once | TGTGCCAGCACTAGAAAAACCCGGGGTACTGGGGCCAACGTCCTGACTTTC | CASTRKTRGTGANVLTF
TRBD2 | TRBJ2-1 | TRBV7-3 | NA | TGTGCCAGCAGCTGGACTAGCGGGGGGTTGGACAATGAGCAGTTCTTC | CASSWTSGGLDNEQFF
NA | TRBJ2-5 | TRBV7-9 | NA | TGTGCCAGCAGCCCCACCTTTGGGAGAGAGACCCAGTACTTC | CASSPTFGRETQYF
NA | TRBJ2-1 | TRBV5-1 | once | TGCGCCAGCAGCTTGGCCGCAGGGCGGAATGAGCAGTTCTTC | CASSLAAGRNEQFF
NA | TRBJ2-3 | TRBV7-9 | NA | TGTGCCAGCAGCTTACCCGTAGGGAGCGGAAGCACAGATACGCAGTATTTT | CASSLPVGSGSTDTQYF
NA | TRBJ2-7 | TRBV13 | NA | TGTGCCAGCGCCCAGGGGATGACCTACGAGCAGTACTTC | CASAQGMTYEQYF
TRBD2 | TRBJ2-3 | TRBV27 | NA | TGTGCCAGCAGTTTATTCCCCGCTAGCGGGGGCATCACAGATACGCAGTATTTT | CASSLFPASGGITDTQYF
TRBD2 | TRBJ2-6 | TRBV11-2 | NA | TGTGCCAGCAGCCTTAACGGACTAGCAAATTCTGGGGCCAACGTCCTGACTTTC | CASSLNGLANSGANVLTF
NA | TRBJ1-6 | TRBV19 | NA | TGTGCCAGTAAGGGAGGAAAAGTACAGAATTCATCCCTCCACTTT | CASKGGKVQNSSLHF
NA | TRBJ2-5 | TRBV7-9 | NA | TGTGCCAGCAGCCCCTCTGAGACCCAGTACTTC | CASSPSETQYF
NA | TRBJ1-1 | TRBV27 | few | TGTGCCAGCAGTTTCCACAGGCTCACTGAAGCTTTCTTT | CASSFHRLTEAFF
NA | TRBJ1-2 | TRBV5-1 | NA | TGCGCCAGCAGCCACGGACAAGCATATGGCTACACCTTC | CASSHGQAYGYTF
NA | TRBJ2-5 | TRBV6-1 | few | TGTGCCAGCACCACGACTAGGGGGCGTGAGACCCAGTACTTC | CASTTTRGRETQYF
TRBD1 | TRBJ1-2 | TRBV27 | NA | TGTGCCAGCAGTTCCGACAGGGTCTATGGCTACACCTTC | CASSSDRVYGYTF
NA | TRBJ2-1 | TRBV7-8 | NA | TGTGCCAGCAGCTTGGACCAGCGGTCTTCCTACAATGAGCAGTTCTTC | CASSLDQRSSYNEQFF
NA | TRBJ2-1 | TRBV6-4 | once | TGTGCCAGCAGTGTTCGTTTCGGCAATGAGCAGTTCTTC | CASSVRFGNEQFF
TRBD1 | TRBJ2-1 | TRBV7-9 | NA | TGTGCCAGCAGGACAGGGGAGGCTGAGCAGTTCTTC | CASRTGEAEQFF
TRBD1 | TRBJ2-7 | TRBV4-3 | NA | TGCGCCAGCAGCCCGTCCGTCCAGGGGGCGTCCTACGAGCAGTACTTC | CASSPSVQGASYEQYF
TRBD1 | TRBJ2-1 | TRBV7-9 | NA | TGTGCCAGCAGCTTTCTCTCGGGACAGGGTAGCGATGAGCAGTTCTTC | CASSFLSGQGSDEQFF
NA | TRBJ1-2 | TRBV27 | NA | TGTGCCAGCAGTGGAGGCTATGGCTACACCTTC | CASSGGYGYTF
NA | TRBJ1-1 | TRBV5-6 | NA | TGTGCCAGCAGCTGGACGGGCGACAGTGAAGCTTTCTTT | CASSWTGDSEAFF
TRBD2 | TRBJ2-7 | TRBV9 | NA | TGTGCCAGCAGCGTAGAGGCGGGAGGGGCCTACGAGCAGTACTTC | CASSVEAGGAYEQYF
TRBD1 | TRBJ2-7 | TRBV11-2 | once | TGTGCCAGCAGCTCACCCCGGGACAGAACCTACGAGCAGTACTTC | CASSSPRDRTYEQYF
NA | TRBJ2-6 | TRBV7-3 | NA | TGTGCCAGCAGCTTAATTACAACTGGGGCCAACGTCCTGACTTTC | CASSLITTGANVLTF
TRBD2 | TRBJ2-3 | TRBV19 | NA | TGTGCCAGTAGTAAACAGCCGGGACTAGCGGGAATAGATACGCAGTATTTT | CASSKQPGLAGIDTQYF
TRBD1 | TRBJ1-2 | TRBV19 | NA | TGTGCCAGTAGTAAACTACTACCGGGACAGCCCGACTATGGCTACACCTTC | CASSKLLPGQPDYGYTF
TRBD1 | TRBJ1-1 | TRBV7-6 | NA | TGTGCCAGCAGCTTAGGACAGGGGGCACGGGTTGAAGCTTTCTTT | CASSLGQGARVEAFF
TRBD2 | TRBJ2-7 | TRBV7-8 | NA | TGTGCCAGCAGTAACCCATCGGTCGGGGGGAGGGTGGCCTACGAGCAGTACTTC | CASSNPSVGGRVAYEQYF